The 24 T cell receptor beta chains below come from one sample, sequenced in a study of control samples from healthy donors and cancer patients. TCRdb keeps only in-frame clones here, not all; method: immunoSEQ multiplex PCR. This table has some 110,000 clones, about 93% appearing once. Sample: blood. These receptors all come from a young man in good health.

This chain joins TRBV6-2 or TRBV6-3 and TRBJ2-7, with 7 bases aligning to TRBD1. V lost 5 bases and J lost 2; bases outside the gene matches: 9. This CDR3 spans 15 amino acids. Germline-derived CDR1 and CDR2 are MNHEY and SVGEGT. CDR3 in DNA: TGTGCCAGCAGTACCCAGGACAGGCTCCCCTACGAGCAGTACGTC. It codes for CASSTQDRLPYEQYV.

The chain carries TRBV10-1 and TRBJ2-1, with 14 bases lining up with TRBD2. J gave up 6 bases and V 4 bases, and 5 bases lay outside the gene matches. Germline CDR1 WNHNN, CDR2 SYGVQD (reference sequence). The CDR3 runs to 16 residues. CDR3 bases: TGCGCCAGCAGTGTTGGACTAGCGGGGGGTATCAATGAGCAGTTCTTC. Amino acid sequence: CASSVGLAGGINEQFF.

The CDR3 region is CASSVELAGDYNEQFF. DNA for the CDR3: TGTGCCAGCAGCGTGGAACTAGCGGGGGACTACAATGAGCAGTTCTTC. The chain combines TRBV9 with TRBJ2-1, with 11 bases aligning to TRBD2. The V gene end was trimmed by 2 bases and the J gene end by 3 bases; junction bases not matched to a gene: 4. Germline values: CDR1 SGDLS, CDR2 YYNGEE. The length of the CDR3 is 16 residues.

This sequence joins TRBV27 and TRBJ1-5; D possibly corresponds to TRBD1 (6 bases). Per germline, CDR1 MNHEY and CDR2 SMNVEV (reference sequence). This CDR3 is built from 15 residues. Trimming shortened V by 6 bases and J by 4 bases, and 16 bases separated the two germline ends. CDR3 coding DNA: TGTGCCAGCAGGACCCTGACAGGATGGAATCAGCCCCAGCATTTT. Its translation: CASRTLTGWNQPQHF.

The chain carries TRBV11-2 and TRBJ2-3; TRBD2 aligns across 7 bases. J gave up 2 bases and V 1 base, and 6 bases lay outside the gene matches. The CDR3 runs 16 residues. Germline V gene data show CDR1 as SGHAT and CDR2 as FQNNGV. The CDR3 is CASSLVWGGVTDTQYF. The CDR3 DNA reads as TGTGCCAGCAGCTTAGTCTGGGGGGGGGTCACAGATACGCAGTATTTT.

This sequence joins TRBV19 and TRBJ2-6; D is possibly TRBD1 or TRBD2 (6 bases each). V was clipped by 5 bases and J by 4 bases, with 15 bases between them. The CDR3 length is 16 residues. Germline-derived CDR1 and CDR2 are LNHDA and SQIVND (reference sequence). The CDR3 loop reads CASSPHGGLGANVLTF. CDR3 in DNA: TGTGCCAGTAGTCCTCATGGGGGGCTAGGGGCCAACGTCCTGACTTTC.

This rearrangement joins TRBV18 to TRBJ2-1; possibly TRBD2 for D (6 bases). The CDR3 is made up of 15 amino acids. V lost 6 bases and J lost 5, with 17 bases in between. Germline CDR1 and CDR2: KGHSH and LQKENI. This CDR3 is CASSSGGGGHNEQFF. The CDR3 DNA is TGTGCCAGCTCGAGTGGTGGGGGAGGACACAATGAGCAGTTCTTC.

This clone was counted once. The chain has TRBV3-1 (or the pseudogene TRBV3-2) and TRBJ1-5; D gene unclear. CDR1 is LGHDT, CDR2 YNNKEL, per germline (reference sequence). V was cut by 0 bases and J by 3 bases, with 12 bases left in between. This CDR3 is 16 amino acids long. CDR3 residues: CASSQDAAGYNQPQHF. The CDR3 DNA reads TGTGCCAGCAGCCAAGATGCGGCCGGATACAATCAGCCCCAGCATTTT.

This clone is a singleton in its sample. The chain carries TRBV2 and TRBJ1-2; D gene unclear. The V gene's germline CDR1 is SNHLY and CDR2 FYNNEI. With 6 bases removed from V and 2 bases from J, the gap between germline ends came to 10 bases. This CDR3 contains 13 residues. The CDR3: CASSTNPNYGYTF. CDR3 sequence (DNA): TGTGCCAGCAGCACAAACCCAAACTATGGCTACACCTTC.

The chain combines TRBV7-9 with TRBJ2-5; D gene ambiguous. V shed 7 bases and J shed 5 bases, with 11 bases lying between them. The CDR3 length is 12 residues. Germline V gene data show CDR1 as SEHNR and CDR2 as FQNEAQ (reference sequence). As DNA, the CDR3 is TGTGCCAGCACCTACCTAAGGGAGACCCAGTACTTC. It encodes CASTYLRETQYF.

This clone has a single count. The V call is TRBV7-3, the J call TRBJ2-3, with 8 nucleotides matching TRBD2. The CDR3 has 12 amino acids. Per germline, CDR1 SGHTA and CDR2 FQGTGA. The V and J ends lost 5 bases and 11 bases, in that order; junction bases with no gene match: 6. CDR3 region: CASSHSGEVQYF. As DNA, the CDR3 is TGTGCCAGCAGCCATAGCGGGGAGGTGCAGTATTTT.

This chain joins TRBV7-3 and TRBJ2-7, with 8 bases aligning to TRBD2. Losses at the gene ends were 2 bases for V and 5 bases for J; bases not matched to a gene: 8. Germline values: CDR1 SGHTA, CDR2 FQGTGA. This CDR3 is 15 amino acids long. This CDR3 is CASSLREGAFHEQYF. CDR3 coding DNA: TGTGCCAGCAGCTTACGGGAGGGTGCTTTTCACGAGCAGTACTTC.

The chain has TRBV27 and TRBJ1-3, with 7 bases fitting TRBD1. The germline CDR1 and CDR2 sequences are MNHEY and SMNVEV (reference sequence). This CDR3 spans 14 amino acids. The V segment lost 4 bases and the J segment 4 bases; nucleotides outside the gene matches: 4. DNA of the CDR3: TGTGCCAGCAGTTGGAGGGGGCGAGGAAACACCATATATTTT. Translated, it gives CASSWRGRGNTIYF.

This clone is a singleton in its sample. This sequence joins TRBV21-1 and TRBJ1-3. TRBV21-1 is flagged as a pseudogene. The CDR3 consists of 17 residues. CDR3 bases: TGTGCCAGCAGCGGCCTCCCGGGACTTATCTCTGGAAACACCATATATTTT. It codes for CASSGLPGLISGNTIYF.

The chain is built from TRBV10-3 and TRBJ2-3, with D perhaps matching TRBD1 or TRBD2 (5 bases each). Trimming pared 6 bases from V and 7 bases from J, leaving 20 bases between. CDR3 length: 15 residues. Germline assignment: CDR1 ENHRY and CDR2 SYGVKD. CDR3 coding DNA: TGTGCCATCAGACAGGACTCCTCCGTGGGGAATACGCAGTATTTT. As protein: CAIRQDSSVGNTQYF.

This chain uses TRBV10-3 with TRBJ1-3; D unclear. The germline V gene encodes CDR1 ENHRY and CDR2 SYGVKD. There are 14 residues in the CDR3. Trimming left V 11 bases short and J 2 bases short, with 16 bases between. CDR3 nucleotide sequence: TGTGCCCACCGGACCGGGGAACCTGGAAACACCATATATTTT. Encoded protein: CAHRTGEPGNTIYF.

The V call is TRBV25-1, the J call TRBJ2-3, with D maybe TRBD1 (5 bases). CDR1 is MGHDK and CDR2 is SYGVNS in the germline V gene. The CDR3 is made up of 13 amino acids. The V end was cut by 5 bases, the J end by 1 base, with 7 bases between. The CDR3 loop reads CASSRGGTDTQYF. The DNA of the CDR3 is TGTGCCAGCAGTAGGGGCGGCACAGATACGCAGTATTTT.

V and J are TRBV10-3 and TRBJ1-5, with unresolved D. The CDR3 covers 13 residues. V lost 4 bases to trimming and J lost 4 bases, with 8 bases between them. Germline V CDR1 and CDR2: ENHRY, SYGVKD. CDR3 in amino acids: CAISGEGNQPQHF. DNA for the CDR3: TGTGCCATCAGTGGAGAAGGGAATCAGCCCCAGCATTTT.

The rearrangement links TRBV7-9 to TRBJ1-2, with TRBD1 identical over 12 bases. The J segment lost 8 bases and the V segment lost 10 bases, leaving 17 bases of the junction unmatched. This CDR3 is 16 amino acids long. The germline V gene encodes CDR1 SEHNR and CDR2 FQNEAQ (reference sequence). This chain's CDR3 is CAKYAGTGGLIIGYTF. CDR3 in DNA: TGTGCCAAATACGCGGGGACAGGGGGCTTAATTATAGGCTACACCTTC.

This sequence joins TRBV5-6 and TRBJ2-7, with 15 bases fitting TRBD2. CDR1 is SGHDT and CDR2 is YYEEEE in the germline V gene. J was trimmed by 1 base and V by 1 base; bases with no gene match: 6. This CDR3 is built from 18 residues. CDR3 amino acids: CASSLLGLAGGRSYEQYV. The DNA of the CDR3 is TGTGCCAGCAGCTTGCTGGGACTAGCGGGGGGTAGGTCCTACGAGCAGTACGTC.

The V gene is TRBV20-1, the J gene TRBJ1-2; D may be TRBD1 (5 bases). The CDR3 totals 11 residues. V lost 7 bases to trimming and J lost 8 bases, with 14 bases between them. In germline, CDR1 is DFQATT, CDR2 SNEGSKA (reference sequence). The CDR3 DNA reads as TGCAGTGTCTCACGGGGGGTAGGCTACACCTTC. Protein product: CSVSRGVGYTF.

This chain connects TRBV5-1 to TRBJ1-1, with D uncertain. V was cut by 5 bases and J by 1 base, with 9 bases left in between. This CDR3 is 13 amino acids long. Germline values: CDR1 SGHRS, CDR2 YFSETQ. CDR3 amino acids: CASRLTQNTEAFF. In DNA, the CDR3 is TGCGCCAGCAGACTAACACAGAACACTGAAGCTTTCTTT.

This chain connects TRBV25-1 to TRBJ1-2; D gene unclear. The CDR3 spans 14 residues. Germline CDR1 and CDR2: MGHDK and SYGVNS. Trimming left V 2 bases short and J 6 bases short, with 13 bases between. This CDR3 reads CASSEGTRKDGYTF. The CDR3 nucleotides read TGTGCCAGCAGTGAAGGCACGAGGAAGGATGGCTACACCTTC.

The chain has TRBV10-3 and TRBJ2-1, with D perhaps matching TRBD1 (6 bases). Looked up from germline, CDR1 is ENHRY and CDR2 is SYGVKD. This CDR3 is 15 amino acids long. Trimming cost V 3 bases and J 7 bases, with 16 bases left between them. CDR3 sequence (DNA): TGTGCCATCAGTGATACAGGGAAGTGGGGTAATGAGCAGTTCTTC. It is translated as CAISDTGKWGNEQFF.